The rows below give T cell receptor beta chains drawn from one sample of a study of CD8 T cells in Susac syndrome. TCRdb reprocessed the immunoSEQ multiplex PCR reads via MiXCR and lists one record per CDR3 protein. The sample yields approximately 180,000 distinct CDR3 sequences, approximately 96% seen once. Input material: CD4+ T cells from PBMCs. The receptors stem from a human donor with multiple sclerosis. Each CDR3 is given with its conserved first and last residue. The D gene is left open where the match is weak. Clone size is given for some rows only: seen once, a few or many times, or a class if the clone is expanded.

v_call	d_call	cdr3_length	j_call	clone_size	cdr3_nt	cdr3_aa
TRBV10-3	-	13	TRBJ1-6	once	TGTGCCATCAGACGGGATGCGAATTCACCCCTCCACTTT	CAIRRDANSPLHF
TRBV2	-	15	TRBJ1-5	once	TGTGCCAGCAGTGAATCTTTTGGTGGCAATCAGCCCCAGCATTTT	CASSESFGGNQPQHF
TRBV19	-	13	TRBJ1-5	-	TGTGCCAGTAGTATAACAGCATTTGAGCCCCAGCATTTT	CASSITAFEPQHF
TRBV29-1	-	13	TRBJ2-3	-	TGCAGCGTTGGTGGGCAGAACACAGATACGCAGTATTTT	CSVGGQNTDTQYF
TRBV20-1	TRBD1	15	TRBJ2-1	-	TGCAGTGCTAGAGATCCAGACAGGGTTGACAATGAGCAGTTCTTC	CSARDPDRVDNEQFF
TRBV29-1	TRBD2	14	TRBJ2-5	-	TGCAGCGTTGAAGCTCCGGGACTAGAAGAGACCCAGTACTTC	CSVEAPGLEETQYF
TRBV14	TRBD2	15	TRBJ2-1	-	TGTGCCAGCAGCCAAGTTACTAGCGCCTACGGTGAGCAGTTCTTC	CASSQVTSAYGEQFF
TRBV7-2	-	14	TRBJ2-3	-	TGTGCCAGCAGCTTAGGACGGAGCCAAAATACGCAGTATTTT	CASSLGRSQNTQYF
TRBV30	-	14	TRBJ1-1	-	TGTGCCTGGAGGTGGGGACCTTCGAACACTGAAGCTTTCTTT	CAWRWGPSNTEAFF
TRBV30	TRBD2	16	TRBJ2-5	once	TGTGCCTGGAGCTATTCACTACTAGCGGTCCAAGAGACCCAGTACTTC	CAWSYSLLAVQETQYF